This T cell receptor (beta chain) was recovered during a study of shared clonotypes between healthy human individuals. Overall study context: Three men and two women, aged 18 to 49, were donors.

Methods used by the authors: ImmunoSEQ gave junction-only sequences without quality scores, so filtering differed. TCRdb keeps only in-frame clones here, not all; method: immunoSEQ multiplex PCR. V and J calls and clone size are copied from that table; D and trimming were computed from the DNA. The sample yields 2 million to 2.5 million clones, just over 90% seen once. The study separated CD4+ cells into CD45RA+ naive and CD45RA-negative memory subsets. V was cut by 4 bases and J by 0 bases, with 10 bases left in between. Germline loops: CDR1 SGHRS, CDR2 YFSETQ. The CDR3 runs to 14 residues. The source material was naive CD4+ T cells from PBMCs. As for subset: CD45RA+ positively selected. The source is a man aged 18 to 30 in good health. Some clones in this sample may be carry-over from other donors' samples. This rearrangement joins TRBV5-1 to TRBJ2-5; D unresolved. CDR3 DNA sequence: TGCGCCAGCAGCCGCAGCCAGAACCAAGAGACCCAGTACTTC. Amino acid sequence: CASSRSQNQETQYF. Full variable domain (remainder filled in from reference TRBV5-1 and TRBJ2-5): KAGVTQTPRYLIKTRGQQVTLSCSPISGHRSVSWYQQTPGQGLQFLFEYFSETQRNKGNFPGRFSGRQFSNSRSEMNVSTLELGDSALYLCASSRSQNQETQYFGPGTRLLVL.